The rows below give T cell receptor beta chains drawn from one sample of a study of T cell changes during pregnancy in multiple sclerosis. Libraries were prepared by immunoSEQ multiplex PCR; TCRdb keeps only in-frame clonotypes and omits some of them. The sample includes tens of thousands of clones, 89% of them seen just once. The sequencing used CD8+ T cells from peripheral blood mononuclear cells, collected in the first trimester of pregnancy. All receptors come from a female donor with multiple sclerosis, enrolled in a pregnancy study. Each CDR3 is given with its conserved first and last residue. The order of the fields is D gene, J gene, V gene, CDR3 DNA, CDR3 protein. D genes are given only for firm matches.

TRBD2 TRBJ2-7 TRBV19 TGTGCCACGTCCCCCGGGGCTAGCGGTTACGAGCAGTACTTC CATSPGASGYEQYF
NA TRBJ1-1 TRBV7-9 TGTGCCAGCAGCTTGGGGGTGACAGGCGGGAACACTGAAGCTTTCTTT CASSLGVTGGNTEAFF
NA TRBJ2-2 TRBV9 TGTGCCAGCAGCGTAGCAGGGACCGGGGAGCTGTTTTTT CASSVAGTGELFF
NA TRBJ1-3 TRBV27 TGTGCCAGCAGTTTCATAGGGGGAGGAAACACCATATATTTT CASSFIGGGNTIYF
NA TRBJ2-3 TRBV28 TGTGCCAGCAGTTTAGGATCGAGCGGCCTCGGGGCAGATACGCAGTATTTT CASSLGSSGLGADTQYF
TRBD1 TRBJ2-3 TRBV6-4 TGTGCCAGCAGTGACTCAAGTGAGGGGGCCATAGATACGCAGTATTTT CASSDSSEGAIDTQYF
TRBD2 TRBJ2-1 TRBV7-6 TGTGCCAGCAGCTTAGTGCGGGAGTCGTACAATGAGCAGTTCTTC CASSLVRESYNEQFF
TRBD2 TRBJ2-7 TRBV4-1 TGCGCCAGCAGCCGGACTAGCGGGAGTGGCTACGAGCAGTACTTC CASSRTSGSGYEQYF
NA TRBJ1-6 TRBV6-5 TGTGCCAGCAGAGACGCAGGGGTTTACTCACCCCTCCACTTT CASRDAGVYSPLHF
NA TRBJ2-7 TRBV20-1 TGCAGTGCTAGAGACAACTACGAGCAGTACTTC CSARDNYEQYF
TRBD2 TRBJ2-7 TRBV27 TGTGCCAGCAGTTGGGGGGGGACCGAGCAGTACTTC CASSWGGTEQYF
NA TRBJ2-7 TRBV27 TGTGCCAGCAGTCCATCCTCGGGTGAATTCGAGTACGAGCAGTACTTC CASSPSSGEFEYEQYF
NA TRBJ1-1 TRBV5-4 TGTGCCAGCAGCCCGGGAGGCCCTAACCGAGCTTTCTTT CASSPGGPNRAFF
NA TRBJ2-1 TRBV29-1 TGCAGCGTGCTTGGAGCGGCTTTAAGCTCCTACAATGAGCAGTTCTTC CSVLGAALSSYNEQFF